Each of the 23 T cell receptor beta chains below was sequenced from the same sample in a study of beta chain features in type 1 diabetes. No antigen has been identified for these receptors. Overall study findings and caveats: Significant though moderate, a shortening of TCRB CDR3s appeared in all four CD4+ subsets of Type 1 diabetes patients.

Every isolated RNA sample was fully reverse transcribed, so sequencing captured expressed TCRB transcripts. Using immunoSEQ multiplex PCR, the repertoire was profiled, and TCRdb retains in-frame clones only, with some absent. The data show 600,000 to 750,000 clones, 9.5% to 15% seen once. The sample taken for sequencing was naive CD4+ T cells from blood. These receptors originate from a man aged 25 to 45 with type 1 diabetes.

The chain recombines TRBV5-6 with TRBJ1-4; no firm D call. Germline values: CDR1 SGHDT, CDR2 YYEEEE. CDR3 size: 15 residues. The ends were cut back, 0 bases at V and 8 bases at J, with 14 bases in the middle. The CDR3 DNA reads as TGTGCCAGCAGCTTGGTAGGAGACGAACGGGAAAAACTGTTTTTT. Translated, it gives CASSLVGDEREKLFF.

This clone has only a few counts. The sample contains more than one DNA sequence encoding this CDR3. The chain carries TRBV18 and TRBJ2-5; D uncertain. The V end was cut by 3 bases, the J end by 3 bases, with 5 bases between. Germline CDR1 is KGHSH and CDR2 is LQKENI. This CDR3 has 12 residues. The CDR3 coding sequence is TGTGCCAGCTCACCCTCGGAAGAGACCCAGTACTTC. Its translation is CASSPSEETQYF.

This clone was observed a handful of times. The chain employs TRBV29-1 and TRBJ1-2; D not certain. Germline V CDR1 and CDR2: SQVTM, ANQGSEA. Trimming took off 1 base at V and 2 bases at J, with 5 bases between the two ends. The CDR3 consists of 12 residues. CDR3 sequence: CSVEGQNYGYTF. CDR3 DNA: TGCAGCGTTGAAGGGCAGAACTATGGCTACACCTTC.

V and J are TRBV9 and TRBJ2-1, with D possibly being TRBD1 (5 bases). The CDR3 length is 15 residues. V gave up 1 base and J gave up 2 bases, with 10 bases separating them. From germline, CDR1 is SGDLS and CDR2 YYNGEE. The CDR3: CASSVRGRPYNEQFF. The CDR3 DNA reads as TGTGCCAGCAGCGTAAGGGGCCGGCCCTACAATGAGCAGTTCTTC.

This clone has a handful of counts. The CDR3 loop reads CASSMARSGNTIYF. The DNA for the CDR3 is TGTGCCAGTAGTATGGCCAGGTCTGGAAACACCATATATTTT. V gene TRBV19 combines with J gene TRBJ1-3; D gene ambiguous. Germline CDR1 is LNHDA and CDR2 is SQIVND (reference sequence). Trimming took off 3 bases at V and 1 base at J, with 7 bases between the two ends. This CDR3 has 14 residues.

In its sample, this clone was seen a few times. This chain joins TRBV11-1 and TRBJ2-2, with D unclear. Germline CDR1 SGHAT, CDR2 FQDESV (reference sequence). The CDR3 spans 15 residues. V was trimmed by 8 bases and J by 7 bases, leaving 20 bases between them. The CDR3 protein is CASPKAARRGGELFF. The CDR3 DNA sequence: TGTGCCAGCCCCAAGGCGGCCCGCCGAGGCGGGGAGCTGTTTTTT. The full variable domain, completed using reference TRBV11-1 and TRBJ2-2, is EAEVAQSPRYKITEKSQAVAFWCDPISGHATLYWYRQILGQGPELLVQFQDESVVDDSQLPKDRFSAERLKGVDSTLKIQPAELGDSAMYLCASPKAARRGGELFFGEGSRLTVL.

This chain uses TRBV7-2 with TRBJ1-1, with TRBD1 as a possible D gene (6 bases). The CDR3 spans 15 residues. The V and J ends lost 1 base and 3 bases respectively, with 12 bases between them. Per the germline V gene, CDR1 is SGHTA and CDR2 is FQGNSA. CDR3 sequence reads: CASSLGTGWDTEAFF. CDR3 in DNA: TGTGCCAGCAGCTTAGGAACAGGGTGGGACACTGAAGCTTTCTTT.

The genes are TRBV9 and TRBJ2-1; D perhaps matches TRBD2 (5 bases). Germline CDR1 and CDR2: SGDLS and YYNGEE. The CDR3 extends over 14 amino acids. V lost 3 bases and J lost 4, with 11 bases in between. The CDR3 sequence: CASSANPGYNEQFF. CDR3 sequence (DNA): TGTGCCAGCAGCGCCAATCCGGGGTACAATGAGCAGTTCTTC.

This clone was seen only a few times. The chain uses TRBV11-2 and TRBJ2-1; 8 positions agree with TRBD1. The CDR3 loop spans 16 amino acids. V lost 5 bases and J lost 0; bases outside the gene matches: 6. From germline, CDR1 is SGHAT and CDR2 FQNNGV. CDR3 sequence: CASSTRQGSSYNEQFF. The CDR3 nucleotides read TGTGCCAGCAGCACCCGACAGGGGAGCTCCTACAATGAGCAGTTCTTC. Using reference TRBV11-2 and TRBJ2-1 for the parts outside the CDR3, the full variable domain is EAGVAQSPRYKIIEKRQSVAFWCNPISGHATLYWYQQILGQGPKLLIQFQNNGVVDDSQLPKDRFSAERLKGVDSTLKIQPAKLEDSAVYLCASSTRQGSSYNEQFFGPGTRLTVL.

This clone came up a few times. V is TRBV9 and J is TRBJ2-7; D might be TRBD2 (5 bases). From germline, CDR1 is SGDLS and CDR2 YYNGEE. Trimming pared 2 bases from V and 0 bases from J, leaving 12 bases between. The CDR3 extends over 15 amino acids. The DNA of the CDR3 is TGTGCCAGCAGCGTGCAGCGGCTTAGCTCCTACGAGCAGTACTTC. This gives the protein CASSVQRLSSYEQYF. Full variable domain (rest looked up from reference TRBV9 and TRBJ2-7): DSGVTQTPKHLITATGQRVTLRCSPRSGDLSVYWYQQSLDQGLQFLIQYYNGEERAKGNILERFSAQQFPDLHSELNLSSLELGDSALYFCASSVQRLSSYEQYFGPGTRLTVT.

Only a few counts were recorded for this clone. J is TRBJ2-2 and V is TRBV7-3; TRBD2 aligns across 8 bases. The CDR3 extends over 16 amino acids. With V trimmed by 5 bases and J by 4 bases, 9 bases remained unmatched. Germline V lookup: CDR1 SGHTA, CDR2 FQGTGA. CDR3 in DNA: TGTGCCAGCAGCCCCTTAGCGGGGCTTACCACCGGGGAGCTGTTTTTT. Protein sequence: CASSPLAGLTTGELFF.

V usage is TRBV7-2 and J usage is TRBJ2-7; D is possibly TRBD1 (6 bases). This CDR3 comprises 14 residues. Deletions cut 1 base from V and 3 bases from J, with 10 bases between. Germline V gene sequence: CDR1 SGHTA, CDR2 FQGNSA. The CDR3 reads CASSLGGTRYEQYF. The CDR3 region has the DNA TGTGCCAGCAGCTTAGGTGGGACACGCTACGAGCAGTACTTC.

The chain carries TRBV10-3 and TRBJ2-1; weak D call: TRBD1 (6 bases). This CDR3 contains 16 residues. Trimming removed 4 bases at V and 2 bases at J, with 15 bases between. Per the germline V gene, CDR1 is ENHRY and CDR2 is SYGVKD. The CDR3 spells CAISAGTRFTYNEQFF. As DNA, the CDR3 is TGTGCCATCAGTGCTGGGACACGCTTTACCTACAATGAGCAGTTCTTC.

The chain has TRBV30 and TRBJ1-4, with D possibly matching TRBD1 (5 bases). The V gene lost 0 bases and the J gene lost 2 bases, with 10 bases spanning the gap. CDR1 GTSNPN and CDR2 SVGIG come from the germline V gene (reference sequence). This CDR3 has 15 residues. Here the CDR3 reads CAWSVLGGTNEKLFF. In DNA form, the CDR3 reads TGTGCCTGGAGTGTACTTGGGGGGACTAATGAAAAACTGTTTTTT.

This clone was seen a handful of times. The rearrangement joins TRBV18 to TRBJ2-5; a weak D match, TRBD2 (5 bases). Germline CDR1 is KGHSH and CDR2 is LQKENI. The germline V and J ends were trimmed by 3 bases and 4 bases, with 12 bases remaining between them. This CDR3 contains 14 residues. CDR3 sequence (DNA): TGTGCCAGCTCACCCCCGGGAACCTCAGAGACCCAGTACTTC. It yields the protein CASSPPGTSETQYF.

This clone was counted only a few times. The rearrangement links TRBV7-2 to TRBJ2-2; a possible D gene is TRBD1 (6 bases). The ends were cut back, 6 bases at V and 4 bases at J, with 12 bases in the middle. CDR1 is SGHTA and CDR2 is FQGNSA in the germline V gene. The CDR3 length is 14 residues. This CDR3 is CASRQGGSTGELFF. As DNA, the CDR3 is TGTGCCAGCAGACAGGGTGGCAGCACCGGGGAGCTGTTTTTT.

The rearrangement uses TRBV5-1 and TRBJ2-3, with 16 nucleotides matching TRBD2. CDR1 and CDR2 (germline): SGHRS, YFSETQ. With 4 bases clipped from V and 7 bases from J, the junction kept 15 bases outside the gene matches. The CDR3 is 19 residues long. CDR3 sequence reads: CASSRGTSGGATPPYTQYF. The CDR3 DNA reads as TGCGCCAGCAGCCGAGGGACTAGCGGGGGGGCCACCCCACCGTATACGCAGTATTTT.

The chain is built from TRBV11-2 and TRBJ1-5; 9 positions match TRBD1. Germline-derived CDR1 and CDR2 are SGHAT and FQNNGV. The V segment lost 3 bases and the J segment 1 base; nucleotides outside the gene matches: 4. The CDR3 has 16 residues. CDR3 DNA sequence: TGTGCCAGCAGCTTGGGGACAGGGTGGAGCAATCAGCCCCAGCATTTT. It yields the protein CASSLGTGWSNQPQHF.

The chain links TRBV14 to TRBJ1-3; a weak D match, TRBD1 (6 bases). Trimming shortened V by 4 bases and J by 0 bases, and 10 bases separated the two germline ends. Germline CDR1 SGHDN, CDR2 FVKESK. This CDR3 spans 15 amino acids. In DNA, the CDR3 is TGTGCCAGCAGCCGTGACAGGTTCTCTGGAAACACCATATATTTT. Translating gives CASSRDRFSGNTIYF.

The chain uses TRBV14 and TRBJ2-3; D is unresolved. The germline V and J ends were trimmed by 3 bases and 0 bases, with 1 base remaining between them. CDR3 length equals 12 residues. Germline-derived CDR1 and CDR2 are SGHDN and FVKESK. Here the CDR3 DNA reads TGTGCCAGCAGCCAGAGCACAGATACGCAGTATTTT. It is translated as CASSQSTDTQYF.

In nucleotides, the CDR3 is TGTGCCAGCAGCTTAGGAGGCGGGTACGATGAGCAGTTCTTC. Its translation: CASSLGGGYDEQFF. The chain is built from TRBV7-2 and TRBJ2-1, with D possibly TRBD2 on 5 matching bases. Trimming shortened V by 1 base and J by 8 bases, and 12 bases separated the two germline ends. CDR3 length equals 14 residues. Germline V gene data show CDR1 as SGHTA and CDR2 as FQGNSA.

This chain uses TRBV30 with TRBJ2-7, with 12 bases aligning to TRBD1. Germline V gene sequence: CDR1 GTSNPN, CDR2 SVGIG (reference sequence). Losses at the gene ends were 4 bases for V and 1 base for J; bases not matched to a gene: 14. This CDR3 has 18 residues. This CDR3 is CAWKTPGQGAIRSYEQYF. For the CDR3, the DNA is TGTGCCTGGAAGACGCCGGGACAGGGGGCTATCAGGTCCTACGAGCAGTACTTC.

This clone was seen a handful of times. The CDR3 spells CSVVGGRGNEKLFF. In DNA form, the CDR3 reads TGCAGCGTTGTAGGGGGCAGGGGTAATGAAAAACTGTTTTTT. The chain links TRBV29-1 to TRBJ1-4, with 7 bases aligning to TRBD1. Germline loops: CDR1 SQVTM, CDR2 ANQGSEA. The ends lost 4 bases at V and 4 bases at J; junction bases unmatched: 6. The CDR3 spans 14 residues.